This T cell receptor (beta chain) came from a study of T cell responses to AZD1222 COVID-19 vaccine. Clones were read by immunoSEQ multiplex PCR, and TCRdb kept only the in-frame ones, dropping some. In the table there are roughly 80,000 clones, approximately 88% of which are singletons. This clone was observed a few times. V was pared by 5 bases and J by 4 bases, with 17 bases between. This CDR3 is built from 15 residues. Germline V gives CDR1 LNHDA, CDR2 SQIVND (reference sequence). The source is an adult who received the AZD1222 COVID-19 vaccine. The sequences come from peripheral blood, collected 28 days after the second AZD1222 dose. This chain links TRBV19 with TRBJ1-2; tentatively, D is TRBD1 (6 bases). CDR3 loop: CASSSPGRGSYGYTF. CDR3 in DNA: TGTGCCAGTAGTTCTCCCGGCAGGGGTAGCTATGGCTACACCTTC.